The 16 T cell receptor beta chains reported below all come from one sample, sequenced in a study of cytomegalovirus exposure and HLA in healthy donors. The PCR used 60 Vbeta and 13 Jbeta primers. Profiled with immunoSEQ multiplex PCR; TCRdb holds only in-frame clones, not every one. The sample holds about 200,000 clones, 75% to 90% seen once. Sequenced material: PBMCs. These receptors were obtained from a woman in her forties or fifties in good health and CMV-seropositive.

This clone showed up just once. V usage is TRBV15 and J usage is TRBJ1-3; D remains unclear. This CDR3 comprises 17 residues. V lost 0 bases and J lost 2, with 14 bases in between. CDR1 and CDR2 (germline): LNHNV, YYDKDF (reference sequence). CDR3 protein: CATSRDPRPGPGNTIYF. The CDR3 region has the DNA TGTGCCACCAGCAGAGATCCCCGACCAGGCCCTGGAAACACCATATATTTT.

This clone showed up just once. The chain recombines TRBV7-2 with TRBJ2-2; weak D call: TRBD2 (5 bases). Trimming removed 0 bases from V and 1 base from J, with 9 bases in between. This CDR3 is 16 amino acids long. Germline lookup yields CDR1 SGHTA and CDR2 FQGNSA. The CDR3 spells CASSLAPAENTGELFF. CDR3 DNA sequence: TGTGCCAGCAGCTTAGCTCCAGCGGAGAACACCGGGGAGCTGTTTTTT.

The chain employs TRBV5-4 and TRBJ2-5, with TRBD1 matching over 9 bases. The ends lost 6 bases at V and 1 base at J; junction bases unmatched: 4. Germline CDR1 SGHNT, CDR2 YYREEE (reference sequence). The CDR3 consists of 14 residues. CDR3 sequence: CASKKDRGQETQYF. CDR3 bases: TGTGCCAGCAAAAAGGACAGGGGCCAAGAGACCCAGTACTTC.

This clone was recorded a few times. This chain links TRBV6-5 with TRBJ1-1, with a tentative D call TRBD1 (6 bases). The V end was cut by 2 bases, the J end by 4 bases, with 11 bases between. CDR1 and CDR2 (germline): MNHEY, SVGAGI. The CDR3 totals 14 residues. The CDR3 region has the DNA TGTGCCAGCAGTTACAGGGGGACGAGCACTGAAGCTTTCTTT. As protein: CASSYRGTSTEAFF.

The V call is TRBV6-5, the J call TRBJ2-2; 8 nucleotides line up with TRBD2. The germline V gene encodes CDR1 MNHEY and CDR2 SVGAGI. The CDR3 totals 15 residues. J gave up 0 bases and V 8 bases, and 5 bases lay outside the gene matches. CDR3 residues: CASQRGLANTGELFF. CDR3 in DNA: TGTGCCAGCCAAAGGGGACTAGCGAACACCGGGGAGCTGTTTTTT.

This clone was counted once. At the DNA level, this CDR3 is encoded by other sequences in the same sample as well. The gene calls are TRBV28 and TRBJ1-5; TRBD1 aligns across 9 bases. The CDR3 is 14 amino acids. The V segment lost 5 bases and the J segment 2 bases; nucleotides outside the gene matches: 1. The germline V gene has CDR1 MDHEN and CDR2 SYDVKM. CDR3 residues: CASSRTGGNQPQHF. The DNA of the CDR3 is TGTGCCAGCAGTAGGACAGGGGGCAATCAGCCCCAGCATTTT.

The chain recombines TRBV5-1 with TRBJ1-2; 9 bases fit TRBD1. Germline trimming cut 5 bases from V and 3 bases from J; bases unmatched to any gene: 8. Germline-derived CDR1 and CDR2 are SGHRS and YFSETQ. The CDR3 is made up of 15 amino acids. In nucleotides, the CDR3 is TGCGCCAGCAGTTCCCCGACAGGGGGGGACTATGGCTACACCTTC. Translated: CASSSPTGGDYGYTF. Looking up the rest from reference TRBV5-1 and TRBJ1-2 gives the full variable domain: KAGVTQTPRYLIKTRGQQVTLSCSPISGHRSVSWYQQTPGQGLQFLFEYFSETQRNKGNFPGRFSGRQFSNSRSEMNVSTLELGDSALYLCASSSPTGGDYGYTFGSGTRLTVV.

The V call is TRBV7-9, the J call TRBJ1-4; 8 bases match TRBD1. This CDR3 is built from 16 residues. Germline-derived CDR1 and CDR2 are SEHNR and FQNEAQ (reference sequence). V trimming: 5 bases; J trimming: 7 bases; junction bases outside the gene matches: 12. CDR3 sequence: CASSPGGAGGLEKLFF. In nucleotides, the CDR3 is TGTGCCAGCAGCCCCGGTGGGGCAGGGGGCCTTGAAAAACTGTTTTTT.

This sequence joins TRBV15 and TRBJ2-3, with 7 bases lining up with TRBD1. Germline assignment: CDR1 LNHNV and CDR2 YYDKDF (reference sequence). The ends lost 0 bases at V and 2 bases at J; junction bases unmatched: 5. CDR3 length equals 16 residues. Written as DNA, the CDR3 is TGTGCCACCAGCAGAGATTCCGGACAGGCCACAGATACGCAGTATTTT. Its protein product is CATSRDSGQATDTQYF.

The V gene is TRBV7-2, the J gene TRBJ1-2; TRBD1 agrees at 10 bases. Germline V gives CDR1 SGHTA, CDR2 FQGNSA. The V segment lost 6 bases and the J segment 3 bases; nucleotides outside the gene matches: 7. CDR3 length: 15 residues. CDR3 amino acids: CASRSGTGAYYGYTF. DNA of the CDR3: TGTGCCAGCAGGTCCGGGACAGGGGCTTACTATGGCTACACCTTC.

V usage is TRBV7-2 and J usage is TRBJ2-1; 15 nucleotides match TRBD2. V lost 4 bases, J lost 0 bases, and 4 bases stayed unmatched. The CDR3 length is 18 residues. Germline lookup yields CDR1 SGHTA and CDR2 FQGNSA. The CDR3 DNA reads as TGTGCCAGCAGCTCTGAGGGACTAGCGGGGGGCTCCTACAATGAGCAGTTCTTC. The encoded protein is CASSSEGLAGGSYNEQFF.

The chain has TRBV5-8 and TRBJ2-2, with 7 bases fitting TRBD1. Germline trimming cut 0 bases from V and 4 bases from J; bases unmatched to any gene: 9. In germline, CDR1 is SGHTS, CDR2 YDEGEE. The CDR3 runs to 17 residues. CDR3 in DNA: TGTGCCAGCAGCTTGGCCTACGGACAGGCGATCACCGGGGAGCTGTTTTTT. Translated, it gives CASSLAYGQAITGELFF.

The genes are TRBV4-3 and TRBJ2-7; TRBD2 matches at 7 bases. This CDR3 comprises 16 residues. CDR1 LGHNA and CDR2 YSLEER come from the germline V gene. V was clipped by 5 bases and J by 1 base; unmatched bases: 11. For the CDR3, the DNA is TGCGCCAGCAGCGTTGAAGCTAGCGGAGGATCCTACGAGCAGTACTTC. Its translation: CASSVEASGGSYEQYF.

V gene TRBV28 combines with J gene TRBJ1-4; 7 nucleotides align to TRBD1. Germline loops: CDR1 MDHEN, CDR2 SYDVKM. The CDR3 consists of 14 residues. V shed 2 bases and J 13 bases; nucleotides not matched to a gene: 10. The CDR3 bases are TGTGCCAGCAGTTTAACCCAAGACAGGGTAAGACTGTTTTTT. This codes for CASSLTQDRVRLFF.

This clone was picked up a small number of times. The J gene is TRBJ1-1, the V gene TRBV5-5; TRBD1 aligns across 7 bases. CDR3 length: 12 residues. The J segment lost 7 bases and the V segment lost 5 bases, leaving 5 bases of the junction unmatched. CDR1 SGHKS and CDR2 YYEKEE come from the germline V gene (reference sequence). The CDR3 here is CASSPGTVEAFF. The CDR3 region has the DNA TGTGCCAGCAGTCCCGGGACAGTTGAAGCTTTCTTT.

This clone was counted a few times. CDR3 coding DNA: TGTGCCAGTAGTGGGGGACAGGGGGTAGATACGCAGTATTTT. Translation gives CASSGGQGVDTQYF. This chain uses TRBV19 with TRBJ2-3, with 11 bases that match TRBD1. V dropped 5 bases and J dropped 5; count of bases not matched to a gene: 3. The CDR3 contains 14 residues. Per germline, CDR1 LNHDA and CDR2 SQIVND (reference sequence). The whole variable domain, filled in from reference TRBV19 and TRBJ2-3, reads DGGITQSPKYLFRKEGQNVTLSCEQNLNHDAMYWYRQDPGQGLRLIYYSQIVNDFQKGDIAEGYSVSREKKESFPLTVTSAQKNPTAFYLCASSGGQGVDTQYFGPGTRLTVL.